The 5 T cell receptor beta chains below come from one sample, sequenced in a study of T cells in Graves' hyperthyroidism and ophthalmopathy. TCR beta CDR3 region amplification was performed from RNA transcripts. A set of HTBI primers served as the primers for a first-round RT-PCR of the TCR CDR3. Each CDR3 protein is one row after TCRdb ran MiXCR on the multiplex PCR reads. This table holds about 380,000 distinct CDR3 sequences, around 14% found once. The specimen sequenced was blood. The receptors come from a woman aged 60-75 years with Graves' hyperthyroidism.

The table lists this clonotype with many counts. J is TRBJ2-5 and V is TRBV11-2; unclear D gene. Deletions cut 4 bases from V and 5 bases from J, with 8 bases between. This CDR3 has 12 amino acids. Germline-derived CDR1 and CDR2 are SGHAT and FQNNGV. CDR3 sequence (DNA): TGTGCCAGCAGCTCACTGCTGGAGACCCAGTACTTC. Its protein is CASSSLLETQYF. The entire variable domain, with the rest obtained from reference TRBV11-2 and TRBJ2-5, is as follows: EAGVAQSPRYKIIEKRQSVAFWCNPISGHATLYWYQQILGQGPKLLIQFQNNGVVDDSQLPKDRFSAERLKGVDSTLKIQPAKLEDSAVYLCASSSLLETQYFGPGTRLLVL.

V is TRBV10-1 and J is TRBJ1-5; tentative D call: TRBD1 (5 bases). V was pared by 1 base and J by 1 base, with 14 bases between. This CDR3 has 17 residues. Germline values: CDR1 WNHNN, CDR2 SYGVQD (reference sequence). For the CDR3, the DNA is TGCGCCAGCAGTGAGTTTAGACAGAGAGTAAGCAATCAGCCCCAGCATTTT. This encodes CASSEFRQRVSNQPQHF.

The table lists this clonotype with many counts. DNA of the CDR3: TGTGCCAGCAGCGCTGGTCAGCCCCAGCATTTT. It yields the protein CASSAGQPQHF. The V gene is TRBV9, the J gene TRBJ1-5; D remains unclear. The CDR3 is made up of 11 amino acids. CDR1 is SGDLS and CDR2 is YYNGEE in the germline V gene. With 3 bases removed from V and 6 bases from J, the gap between germline ends came to 4 bases. Variable domain in full (rest from reference TRBV9 and TRBJ1-5): DSGVTQTPKHLITATGQRVTLRCSPRSGDLSVYWYQQSLDQGLQFLIQYYNGEERAKGNILERFSAQQFPDLHSELNLSSLELGDSALYFCASSAGQPQHFGDGTRLSIL.

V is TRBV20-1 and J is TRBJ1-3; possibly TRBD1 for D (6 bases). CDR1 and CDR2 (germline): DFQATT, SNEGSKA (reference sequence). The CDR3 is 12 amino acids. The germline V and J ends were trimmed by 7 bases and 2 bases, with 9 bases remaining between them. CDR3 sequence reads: CSVRGPGNTIYF. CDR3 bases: TGCAGTGTCCGGGGGCCTGGAAACACCATATATTTT.

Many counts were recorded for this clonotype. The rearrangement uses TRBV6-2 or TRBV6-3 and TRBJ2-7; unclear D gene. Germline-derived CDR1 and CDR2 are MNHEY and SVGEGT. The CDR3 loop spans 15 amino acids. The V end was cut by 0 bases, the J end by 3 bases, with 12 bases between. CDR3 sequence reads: CASSYSDPRSYEQYF. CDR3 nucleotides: TGTGCCAGCAGTTACTCGGACCCGAGAAGCTACGAGCAGTACTTC.